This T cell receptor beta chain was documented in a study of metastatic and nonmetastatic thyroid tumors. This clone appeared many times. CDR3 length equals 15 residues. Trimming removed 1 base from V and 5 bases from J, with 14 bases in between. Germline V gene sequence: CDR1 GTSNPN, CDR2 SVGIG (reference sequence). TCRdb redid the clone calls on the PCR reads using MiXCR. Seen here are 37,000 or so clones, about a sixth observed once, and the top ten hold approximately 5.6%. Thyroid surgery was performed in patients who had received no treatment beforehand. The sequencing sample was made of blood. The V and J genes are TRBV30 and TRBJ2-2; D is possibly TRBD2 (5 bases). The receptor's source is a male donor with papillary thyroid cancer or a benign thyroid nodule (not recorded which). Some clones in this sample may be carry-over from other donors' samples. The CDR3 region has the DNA TGTGCCTGGAGTGATGTGGGAGTCGAGACCGGGGAGCTGTTTTTT. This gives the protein CAWSDVGVETGELFF. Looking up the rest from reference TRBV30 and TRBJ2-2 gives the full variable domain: SQTIHQWPATLVQPVGSPLSLECTVEGTSNPNLYWYRQAAGRGLQLLFYSVGIGQISSEVPQNLSASRPQDRQFILSSKKLLLSDSGFYLCAWSDVGVETGELFFGEGSRLTVL.